The T cell receptor (beta chain) described here comes from a study of chemoradiotherapy in HPV16-positive cancers. Trimming shortened V by 0 bases and J by 6 bases, and 12 bases separated the two germline ends. The CDR3 extends over 15 amino acids. The germline V gene has CDR1 LGHNA and CDR2 YNFKEQ. Profiling relied on immunoSEQ multiplex PCR, and the TCRdb table lists in-frame clones only, not all of them. The table shows roughly 34,000 clones, with roughly 78% occurring only once. Over chemoradiotherapy, repertoires were sampled more than once. The sample here was blood, taken from a patient who underwent chemoradiotherapy. The genes are TRBV4-2 and TRBJ1-5; D remains unclear. This sequence was found in a human donor with HPV-associated anogenital cancer. DNA for the CDR3: TGTGCCAGCAGCCAAGAGGCAGTCCCTGGTCAGCCCCAGCATTTT. Its translation is CASSQEAVPGQPQHF.